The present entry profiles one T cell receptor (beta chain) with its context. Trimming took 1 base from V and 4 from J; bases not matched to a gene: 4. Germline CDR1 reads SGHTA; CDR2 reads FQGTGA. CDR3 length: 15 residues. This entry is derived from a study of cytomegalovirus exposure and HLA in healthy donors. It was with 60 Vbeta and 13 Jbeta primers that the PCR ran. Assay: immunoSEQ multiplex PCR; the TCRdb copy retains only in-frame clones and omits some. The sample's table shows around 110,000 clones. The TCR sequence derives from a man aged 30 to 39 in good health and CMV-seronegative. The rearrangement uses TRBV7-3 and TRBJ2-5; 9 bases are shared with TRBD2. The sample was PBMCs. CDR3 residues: CASSLIAGAGETQYF. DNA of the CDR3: TGTGCCAGCAGCTTAATAGCGGGGGCCGGAGAGACCCAGTACTTC.